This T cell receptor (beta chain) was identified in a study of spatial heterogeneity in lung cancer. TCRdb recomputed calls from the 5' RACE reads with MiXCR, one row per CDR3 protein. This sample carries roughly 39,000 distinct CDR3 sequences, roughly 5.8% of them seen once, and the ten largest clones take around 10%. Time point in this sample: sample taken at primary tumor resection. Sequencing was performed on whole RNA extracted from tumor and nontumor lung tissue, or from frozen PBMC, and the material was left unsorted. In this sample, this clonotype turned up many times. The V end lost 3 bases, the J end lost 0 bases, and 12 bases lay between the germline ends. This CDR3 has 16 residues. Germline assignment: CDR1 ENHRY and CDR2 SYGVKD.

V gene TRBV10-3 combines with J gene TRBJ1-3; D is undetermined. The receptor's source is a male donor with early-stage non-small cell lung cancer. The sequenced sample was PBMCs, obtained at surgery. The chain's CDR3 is CAISEVGGSSGNTIYF. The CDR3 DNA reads TGTGCCATCAGTGAAGTCGGCGGTAGCTCTGGAAACACCATATATTTT.